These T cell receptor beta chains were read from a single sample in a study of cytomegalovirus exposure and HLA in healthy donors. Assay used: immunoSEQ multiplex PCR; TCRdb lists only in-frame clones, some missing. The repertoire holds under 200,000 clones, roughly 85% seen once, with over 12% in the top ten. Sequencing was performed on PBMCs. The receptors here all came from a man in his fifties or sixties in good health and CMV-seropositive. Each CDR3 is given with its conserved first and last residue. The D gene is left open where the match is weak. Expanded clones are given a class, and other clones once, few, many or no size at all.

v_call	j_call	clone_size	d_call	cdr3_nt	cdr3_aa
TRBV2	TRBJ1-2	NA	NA	TGTGCCAGCAGTGTTGGAGGGGCCGGGAACTATGGCTACACCTTC	CASSVGGAGNYGYTF
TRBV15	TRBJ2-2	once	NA	TGTGCCACCAGCAGGCCCGTGGGCAACACCGGGGAGCTGTTTTTT	CATSRPVGNTGELFF
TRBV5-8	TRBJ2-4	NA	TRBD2	TGTGCCAGCAGAATGCCCGGGAGACTAGCGGGGGGAGGAGCCAAAAACATTCAGTACTTC	CASRMPGRLAGGGAKNIQYF
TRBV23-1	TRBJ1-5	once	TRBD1	TGCGCCAGCAGTCAAGCTGACAGGGAGGGCAATCAGCCCCAGCATTTT	CASSQADREGNQPQHF
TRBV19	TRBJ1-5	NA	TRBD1	TGTGCCAGTAGTATTCAGGGGGCTAGCAATCAGCCCCAGCATTTT	CASSIQGASNQPQHF
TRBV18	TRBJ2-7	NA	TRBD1	TGTGCCAGCTCACCCCGACAGGGGGCCGGCGAGCAGTACTTC	CASSPRQGAGEQYF
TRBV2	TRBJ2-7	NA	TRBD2	TGTGCCAGCAGGAGGGCTAGCGGGGACTTCTACGAGCAGTACTTC	CASRRASGDFYEQYF
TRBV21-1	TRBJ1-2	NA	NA	TGTGCCAGCATAGGGGAGGGGAGCCCCTATGGCTACACCTTC	CASIGEGSPYGYTF
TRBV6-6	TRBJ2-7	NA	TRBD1	TGTGCCAGCAGGATCCTCGGGACAGCCTACGAGCAGTACTTC	CASRILGTAYEQYF
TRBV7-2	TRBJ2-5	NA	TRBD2	TGTGCCAGCAGCTTAGAGACTAGCGGGGGGGAGACCCAGTACTTC	CASSLETSGGETQYF